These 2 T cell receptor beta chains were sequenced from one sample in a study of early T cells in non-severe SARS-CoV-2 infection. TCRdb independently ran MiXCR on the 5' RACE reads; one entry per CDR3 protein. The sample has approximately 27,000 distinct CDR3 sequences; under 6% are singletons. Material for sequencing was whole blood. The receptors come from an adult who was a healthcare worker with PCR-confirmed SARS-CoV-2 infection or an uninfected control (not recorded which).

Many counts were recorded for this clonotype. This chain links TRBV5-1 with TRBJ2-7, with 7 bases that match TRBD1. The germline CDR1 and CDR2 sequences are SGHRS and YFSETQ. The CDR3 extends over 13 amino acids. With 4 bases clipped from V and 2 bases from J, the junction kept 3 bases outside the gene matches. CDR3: CASSPGTAYEQYF. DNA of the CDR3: TGCGCCAGCAGCCCTGGGACAGCCTACGAGCAGTACTTC.

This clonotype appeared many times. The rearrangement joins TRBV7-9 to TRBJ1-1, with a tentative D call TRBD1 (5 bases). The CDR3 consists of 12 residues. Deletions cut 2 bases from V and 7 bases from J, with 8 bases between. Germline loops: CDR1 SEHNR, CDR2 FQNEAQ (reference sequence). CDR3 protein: CASSLSQGEAFF. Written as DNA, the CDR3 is TGTGCCAGCAGCTTAAGTCAGGGTGAAGCTTTCTTT.